What follows are 20 T cell receptor beta chains derived from one specimen sequenced in a study of cytomegalovirus exposure and HLA in healthy donors. Amplification used 60 Vbeta primers and 13 Jbeta primers. The assay was immunoSEQ multiplex PCR, and TCRdb's table has in-frame clones only and misses some. The sample shows around 200,000 clones, about 80% of them seen only once. Sequencing input: PBMCs. Receptor source: a woman aged 50 to 60 in good health and CMV-seronegative.

This chain uses TRBV4-3 with TRBJ1-6, with D perhaps TRBD1 (5 bases). With 0 bases removed from V and 6 bases from J, the gap between germline ends came to 12 bases. Germline lookup yields CDR1 LGHNA and CDR2 YSLEER. This CDR3 region has 16 residues. CDR3 in DNA: TGCGCCAGCAGCCAAGACCCAGGGAATCGTAATTCACCCCTCCACTTT. It specifies CASSQDPGNRNSPLHF.

This chain joins TRBV5-1 and TRBJ1-4, with 12 bases that match TRBD1. This CDR3 has 14 residues. Germline V lookup: CDR1 SGHRS, CDR2 YFSETQ. J gave up 13 bases and V 2 bases, and 6 bases lay outside the gene matches. This CDR3 is CASSLGDRGHGLFF. The CDR3 bases are TGCGCCAGCAGCTTAGGGGACAGGGGGCATGGACTGTTTTTT.

V gene TRBV18 combines with J gene TRBJ2-5; TRBD1 agrees at 9 bases. The ends lost 2 bases at V and 1 base at J; junction bases unmatched: 2. Germline CDR1 reads KGHSH; CDR2 reads LQKENI. The CDR3 length is 15 residues. In DNA form, the CDR3 reads TGTGCCAGCTCACCAGGGGGACAGGGCCAAGAGACCCAGTACTTC. Its protein product is CASSPGGQGQETQYF.

The chain recombines TRBV5-1 with TRBJ2-5; D is possibly TRBD2 (7 bases). The J call is uncertain, as TRBJ2-7 better fits the DNA end. Germline V gene data show CDR1 as SGHRS and CDR2 as YFSETQ. CDR3 length: 14 amino acids. DNA of the CDR3: TGCGCCAGCAGCTCGGGGGGCGCAGGCTACGAGCAGTACTTC. As protein: CASSSGGAGYEQYF.

The CDR3 protein is CASSLAAGVQETQYF. Here the CDR3 DNA reads TGTGCCAGCAGTCTAGCGGCAGGGGTCCAAGAGACCCAGTACTTC. The chain combines TRBV9 with TRBJ2-5; maybe TRBD2 (7 bases). V lost 5 bases, J lost 1 base, and 15 bases lay in between. In germline, CDR1 is SGDLS, CDR2 YYNGEE. The CDR3 runs to 15 residues.

The gene calls are TRBV27 and TRBJ1-4, with 10 bases lining up with TRBD1. Unmatched junction bases numbered 1, after V lost 7 bases and J lost 5 bases. The CDR3 is 13 residues long. Germline lookup yields CDR1 MNHEY and CDR2 SMNVEV (reference sequence). The CDR3 DNA follows: TGTGCCAGCACGGGACAGGGGAATGAAAAACTGTTTTTT. It specifies CASTGQGNEKLFF.

V gene TRBV28 combines with J gene TRBJ2-7; D ambiguous. Trimming removed 6 bases at V and 5 bases at J, with 14 bases between. The CDR3 length is 13 residues. Germline assignment: CDR1 MDHEN and CDR2 SYDVKM. The CDR3 DNA is TGTGCCAGCAGACTGATTCAGGCCCACGAGCAGTACTTC. Protein sequence: CASRLIQAHEQYF.

The chain couples TRBV4-2 to TRBJ2-1; 9 nucleotides agree with TRBD1. The CDR3 loop spans 14 amino acids. Germline loops: CDR1 LGHNA, CDR2 YNFKEQ. V trimming: 7 bases; J trimming: 5 bases; junction bases outside the gene matches: 6. The CDR3 loop reads CASTSGQGNNEQFF. CDR3 sequence (DNA): TGTGCCAGCACTTCGGGACAGGGAAACAATGAGCAGTTCTTC.

The table lists this clone with a count of one. The rearrangement links TRBV4-3 to TRBJ1-5; TRBD1 is a possible D gene (6 bases). Trimming removed 0 bases at V and 1 base at J, with 13 bases between. The CDR3 has 17 amino acids. In germline, CDR1 is LGHNA, CDR2 YSLEER. CDR3: CASSQEGGGMSNQPQHF. CDR3 bases: TGCGCCAGCAGCCAAGAAGGGGGGGGGATGAGCAATCAGCCCCAGCATTTT.

The chain links TRBV27 to TRBJ1-3; perhaps TRBD1 as D (5 bases). Germline V lookup: CDR1 MNHEY, CDR2 SMNVEV (reference sequence). Trimming left V 3 bases short and J 4 bases short, with 10 bases between. The CDR3 sequence is 14 residues long. The DNA for the CDR3 is TGTGCCAGCAGTTTCCGGGGGGAGGGAAACACCATATATTTT. Its translation is CASSFRGEGNTIYF.

The rearrangement uses TRBV2 and TRBJ1-5; TRBD1 is a possible D gene (6 bases). Per germline, CDR1 SNHLY and CDR2 FYNNEI. V shed 5 bases and J shed 3 bases, with 11 bases lying between them. This CDR3 has 14 residues. The CDR3: CASSFRDTNQPQHF. CDR3 nucleotide sequence: TGTGCCAGCAGTTTCCGGGACACCAATCAGCCCCAGCATTTT.

Remarks on this clone: One end of the junction fails to match germline, which may point to a read error. The chain has TRBV15 and TRBJ2-6; possible D gene TRBD2, 5 bases. The CDR3 totals 16 residues. CDR1 and CDR2 (germline): LNHNV, YYDKDF (reference sequence). The CDR3 region is CATSRERNSGANVLTF. In DNA, the CDR3 is TGTGCCACCAGCCGAGAGCGGAACTCTGGGGCCAACGTCCTGACTTTC.

The CDR3 nucleotides read TGCGCCAGCAGCTTGGGATGGGGCCGCCACTCTGGAAACACCATATATTTT. It translates to CASSLGWGRHSGNTIYF. This chain connects TRBV5-1 to TRBJ1-3; tentatively, D is TRBD1 (5 bases). Germline V CDR1 and CDR2: SGHRS, YFSETQ. The CDR3 is 17 residues long. With 0 bases removed from V and 0 bases from J, the gap between germline ends came to 13 bases.

The V gene is TRBV9, the J gene TRBJ1-3, with D unresolved. CDR3 length: 16 amino acids. Germline V gene lookup returns CDR1 SGDLS and CDR2 YYNGEE. V dropped 3 bases and J dropped 0 bases, with 13 bases sitting between them. In DNA, the CDR3 is TGTGCCAGCAGCGCGCTAGGAGTACTCTCTGGAAACACCATATATTTT. This encodes CASSALGVLSGNTIYF. Combining the CDR3 with reference TRBV9 and TRBJ1-3 gives the whole variable domain DSGVTQTPKHLITATGQRVTLRCSPRSGDLSVYWYQQSLDQGLQFLIQYYNGEERAKGNILERFSAQQFPDLHSELNLSSLELGDSALYFCASSALGVLSGNTIYFGEGSWLTVV.

This sequence joins TRBV7-9 and TRBJ2-6; possibly TRBD2 for D (5 bases). Germline lookup yields CDR1 SEHNR and CDR2 FQNEAQ (reference sequence). CDR3 length equals 15 residues. V was shortened by 0 bases and J by 5 bases, with 8 bases between the two germline ends. CDR3 coding DNA: TGTGCCAGCAGCTTAGCTGGGAGCAGGGCCAACGTCCTGACTTTC. Translating it yields CASSLAGSRANVLTF.

J is TRBJ1-5 and V is TRBV28, with D possibly matching TRBD1 (6 bases). The CDR3 is 14 residues long. Germline V lookup: CDR1 MDHEN, CDR2 SYDVKM. V dropped 5 bases and J dropped 4 bases, with 12 bases sitting between them. The CDR3 is CASSRGGANQPQHF. The CDR3 bases are TGTGCCAGCAGTAGAGGGGGGGCTAATCAGCCCCAGCATTTT.

This chain uses TRBV29-1 with TRBJ1-1; D is unresolved. CDR1 SQVTM and CDR2 ANQGSEA come from the germline V gene. V was cut by 4 bases and J by 3 bases, with 6 bases left in between. The CDR3 runs to 11 residues. Here the CDR3 reads CSVGWHTEAFF. The CDR3 bases are TGCAGCGTTGGGTGGCACACTGAAGCTTTCTTT.

The rearrangement uses TRBV6-1 and TRBJ2-7; tentatively, D is TRBD2 (6 bases). Germline V gene data show CDR1 as MNHNS and CDR2 as SASEGT. Trimming removed 6 bases at V and 0 bases at J, with 12 bases between. The CDR3 consists of 14 residues. This CDR3 reads CASRRDGSSYEQYF. The CDR3 DNA reads as TGTGCCAGCAGGCGGGACGGTAGCTCCTACGAGCAGTACTTC.

This rearrangement joins TRBV5-4 to TRBJ2-1; 7 bases line up with TRBD1. The germline CDR1 and CDR2 sequences are SGHNT and YYREEE (reference sequence). The CDR3 length is 14 residues. V lost 3 bases to trimming and J lost 9 bases; unmatched junction nucleotides: 9. The CDR3 nucleotides read TGTGCCAGCAGCTCGCCTGACAGGGTGGGTGAGCAGTTCTTC. Encoded protein: CASSSPDRVGEQFF.

The V gene is TRBV28, the J gene TRBJ2-5; TRBD2 is a possible D gene (6 bases). The J call may not be correct, given that the DNA end is closer to TRBJ2-7. The CDR3 loop spans 15 amino acids. The V gene's germline CDR1 is MDHEN and CDR2 SYDVKM. The CDR3 nucleotides read TGTGCCACCTCCCCCCTCGGGAGTGTATCCTACGAGCAGTACTTC. Its protein is CATSPLGSVSYEQYF.